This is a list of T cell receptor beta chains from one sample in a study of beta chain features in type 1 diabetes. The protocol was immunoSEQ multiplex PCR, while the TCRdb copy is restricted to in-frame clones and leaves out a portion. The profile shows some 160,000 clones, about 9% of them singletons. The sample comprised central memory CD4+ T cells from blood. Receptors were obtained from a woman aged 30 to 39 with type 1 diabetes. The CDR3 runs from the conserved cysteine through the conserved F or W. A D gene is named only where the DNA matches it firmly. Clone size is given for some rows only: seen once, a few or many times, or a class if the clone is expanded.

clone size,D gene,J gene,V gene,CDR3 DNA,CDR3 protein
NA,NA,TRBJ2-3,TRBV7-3,TGTGCCAGCAGCTTAATAGGGGGGAGGGAGGATACGCAGTATTTT,CASSLIGGREDTQYF
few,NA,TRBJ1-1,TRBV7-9,TGTGCCAGCAGCGTACAGGGTGACACTGAAGCTTTCTTT,CASSVQGDTEAFF
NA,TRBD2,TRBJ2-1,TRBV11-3,TGTGCCAGCACTGGGACTAGCGGGCAGAATGAGCAGTTCTTC,CASTGTSGQNEQFF
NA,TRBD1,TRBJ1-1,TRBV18,TGTGCCAGCTCAGCCCGACAGGGGAAGCCTGAAGCTTTCTTT,CASSARQGKPEAFF
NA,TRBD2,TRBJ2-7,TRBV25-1,TGTGCCAGCAGTGTCCCACTAGCGGGAGGAACCTACGAGCAGTACTTC,CASSVPLAGGTYEQYF
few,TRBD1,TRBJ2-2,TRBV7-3,TGTGCCAGCAGCTTAAGCGCAGGGGGCACCACCGGGGAGCTGTTTTTT,CASSLSAGGTTGELFF
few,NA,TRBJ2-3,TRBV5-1,TGCGCCAGCAGCTCCCTCAGCACAGATACGCAGTATTTT,CASSSLSTDTQYF
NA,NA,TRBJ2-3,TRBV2,TGTGCCAGCAGGCGGGTTTTCACAGATACGCAGTATTTT,CASRRVFTDTQYF
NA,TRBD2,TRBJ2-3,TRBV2,TGTGCCAGCACCAGACTAGCGGGAACAGATACGCAGTATTTT,CASTRLAGTDTQYF
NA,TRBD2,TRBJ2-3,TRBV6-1,TGTGCCACCAATGTCCGGGAGGGGGGCACAGATACGCAGTATTTT,CATNVREGGTDTQYF
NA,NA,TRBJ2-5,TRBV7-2,TGTGCCAGCAGTCCAGCGGCGGAGACCCAGTACTTC,CASSPAAETQYF
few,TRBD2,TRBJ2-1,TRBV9,TGTGCCAGCAGCGTAGCGGTAGCGGGAGCCGTTGGGAATGAGCAGTTCTTC,CASSVAVAGAVGNEQFF
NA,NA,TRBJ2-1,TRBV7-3,TGTGCCAGCAGCTTGGGGGGAAGTCTAGATGAGCAGTTCTTC,CASSLGGSLDEQFF
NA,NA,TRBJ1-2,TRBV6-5,TGTGCCAGCAGACCCGGGACATTTGGCTATGGCTACACCTTC,CASRPGTFGYGYTF
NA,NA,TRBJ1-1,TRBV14,TGTGCCAGCAGCCAAACCCGGGGGTTAGCTACTGAAGCTTTCTTT,CASSQTRGLATEAFF
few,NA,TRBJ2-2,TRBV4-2,TGTGCCAGCAGCCAACCCCCAACAGGGTCCCCCCAGCCCGGGGAGCTGTTTTTT,CASSQPPTGSPQPGELFF
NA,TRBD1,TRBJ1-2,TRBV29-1,TGCAGCGTTGAAGATGGGGACAGTTTTAAGAGCTACACCTTC,CSVEDGDSFKSYTF
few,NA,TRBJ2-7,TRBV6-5,TGTGCCAGCAGTTACGGAGGGAACACCTACGAGCAGTACTTC,CASSYGGNTYEQYF
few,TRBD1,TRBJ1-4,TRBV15,TGTGCCACCAGCAGAGGGGACAGGGGTTATGAAAAACTGTTTTTT,CATSRGDRGYEKLFF
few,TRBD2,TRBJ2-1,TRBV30,TGTGCCTGGTCCGAACAAAGCGGGGGGTACAATGAGCAGTTCTTC,CAWSEQSGGYNEQFF
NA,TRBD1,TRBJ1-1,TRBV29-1,TGCAGCGTTGACCCGACAGGGGGACAAACTGAAGCTTTCTTT,CSVDPTGGQTEAFF
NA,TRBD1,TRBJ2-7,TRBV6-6,TGTGCCGCCAGCAGAGGGACAGACTACGAGCAGTACTTC,CAASRGTDYEQYF
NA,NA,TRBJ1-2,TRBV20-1,TGCAGTGCCGGGGAAGGGAAAGGCTACACCTTC,CSAGEGKGYTF
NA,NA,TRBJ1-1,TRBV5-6,TGTGCCAGCAGCTTGGGACAGCAGAACACTGAAGCTTTCTTT,CASSLGQQNTEAFF
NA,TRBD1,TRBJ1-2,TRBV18,TGTGCCAGCTCACCCCAAGGACGAACAGGGGTTCAGGGGCTAAGCTATGGCTACACCTTC,CASSPQGRTGVQGLSYGYTF
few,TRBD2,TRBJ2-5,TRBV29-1,TGCAGCGTTGAAGCGGGAGGGGTGACCCAGTACTTC,CSVEAGGVTQYF
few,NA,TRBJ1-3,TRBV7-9,TGTGCCAGCTTACCGGGCTGGGGGGGACGGACTGGAAACACCATATATTTT,CASLPGWGGRTGNTIYF
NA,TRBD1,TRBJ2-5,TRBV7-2,TGTGCCAGCAGCTTAGATCAAGAGACAGGGAAAGAGACCCAGTACTTC,CASSLDQETGKETQYF
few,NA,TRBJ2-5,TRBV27,TGTGCCAGCAGTTTGGGGGCGGCACAGACCCAGTACTTC,CASSLGAAQTQYF
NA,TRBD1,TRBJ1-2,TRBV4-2,TGTGCCAGCAGCTCCCGACAGGGGAGGAATGGCTACACCTTC,CASSSRQGRNGYTF
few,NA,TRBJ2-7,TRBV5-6,TGTGCCAGCAGCTACGCGGGAAACTACGAGCAGTACTTC,CASSYAGNYEQYF
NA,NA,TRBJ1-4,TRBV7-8,TGTGCCAGCAGCATACGACGCGGGGGTGGAGAAAAACTGTTTTTT,CASSIRRGGGEKLFF
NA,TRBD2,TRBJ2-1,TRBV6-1,TGTGCCGGTTGGACTAGCGGGAGTCGCAATGAGCAGTTCTTC,CAGWTSGSRNEQFF
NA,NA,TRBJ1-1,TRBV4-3,TGCGCCAGCAGCCAACCCGGGACACACATAAAGGGCAGGACTGAAGCTTTCTTT,CASSQPGTHIKGRTEAFF
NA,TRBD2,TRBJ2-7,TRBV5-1,TGCGCCAGCAGCTTTTCTAGCGGGAGCGTTCCCTACGAGCAGTACTTC,CASSFSSGSVPYEQYF
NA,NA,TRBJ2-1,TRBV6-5,TGTGCCAGCAGCTCGGGGACTGAAGTCAATGAGCAGTTCTTC,CASSSGTEVNEQFF
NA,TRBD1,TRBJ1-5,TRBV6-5,TGTGCCAGCAGTGACAGGGATAGCAATCAGCCCCAGCATTTT,CASSDRDSNQPQHF
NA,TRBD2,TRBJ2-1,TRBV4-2,TGTGCCAGCAGCCAAGCCAAAGGCGGGAGGGCCTTCAATGAGCAGTTCTTC,CASSQAKGGRAFNEQFF
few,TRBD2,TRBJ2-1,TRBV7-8,TGTGCCAGCAGCTTAAGGACCGGGACTAGCGGGAGCAATGAGCAGTTCTTC,CASSLRTGTSGSNEQFF
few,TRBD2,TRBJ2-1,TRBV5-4,TGTGCCAGCAGCCAAGGTTCTAGCGGGAGATACAATGAGCAGTTCTTC,CASSQGSSGRYNEQFF
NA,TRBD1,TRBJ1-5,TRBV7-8,TGTGCCAGCAGCCTACGGGACAGGGTGAGCAATCAGCCCCAGCATTTT,CASSLRDRVSNQPQHF
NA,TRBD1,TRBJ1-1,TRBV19,TGTGCCAGCCGACCCGGGACAGAAAATGAAGCTTTCTTT,CASRPGTENEAFF
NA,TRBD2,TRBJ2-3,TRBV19,TGTGCCAGTAGCCCATCGGGGACTAGCCTAAGGACGCAGTATTTT,CASSPSGTSLRTQYF
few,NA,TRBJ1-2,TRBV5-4,TGTGCCAGCAGCTTGGCTAAGGAGGGGAACTATGGCTACACCTTC,CASSLAKEGNYGYTF
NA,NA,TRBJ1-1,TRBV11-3,TGTGCCAGCAGCTATCGGAACACTGAAGCTTTCTTT,CASSYRNTEAFF
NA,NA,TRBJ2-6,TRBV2,TGTGCCAGCACAGGGTACTCTGGGGCCAACGTCCTGACTTTC,CASTGYSGANVLTF
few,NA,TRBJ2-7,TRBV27,TGTGCCAGCAGTTTTTCCCACCCCAGGGGAATCTCCTACGAGCAGTACTTC,CASSFSHPRGISYEQYF
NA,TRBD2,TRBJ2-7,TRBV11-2,TGTGCCAGCAGTCTCGTAGCGGGAGGGCCAACCTTC,CASSLVAGGPTF
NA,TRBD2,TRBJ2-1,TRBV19,TGTGCCAGTAGTATAATGGCTAGCGGGGGCTCCTACAATGAGCAGTTCTTC,CASSIMASGGSYNEQFF
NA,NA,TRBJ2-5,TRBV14,TGTGCCAGCAGCCCCGGGAGGACAGTACAAGAGACCCAGTACTTC,CASSPGRTVQETQYF
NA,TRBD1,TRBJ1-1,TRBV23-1,TGCGCCAGCAGCCGGGACAGGGGGCGGGTGAACACTGAAGCTTTCTTT,CASSRDRGRVNTEAFF
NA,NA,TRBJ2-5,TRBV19,TGTGCCAGTAGTATAGCGTACGGGAAAGAGACCCAGTACTTC,CASSIAYGKETQYF
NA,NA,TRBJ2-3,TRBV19,TGTGCCAGTAGTATTGCGGGATCCACAGATACGCAGTATTTT,CASSIAGSTDTQYF
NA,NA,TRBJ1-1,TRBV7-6,TGTGCCAGCAGCTTAGTTCAGAACATGAACACTGAAGCTTTCTTT,CASSLVQNMNTEAFF
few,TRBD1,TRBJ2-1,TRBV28,TGTGCCAGCACCACCCTGGACAGGAACAATGAGCAGTTCTTC,CASTTLDRNNEQFF